This T cell receptor (beta chain) was retrieved from a study of blood T cell repertoires in COVID-19. Across the study: Collection of acute and convalescent COVID-19 samples took place in the United States, Italy and Spain. PBMCs, B-cell-depleted T cells, or T cells were the source of the cDNA or gDNA that made up the material.

V gave up 0 bases and J gave up 6 bases, with 20 bases separating them. Germline CDR1 SGHAT, CDR2 FQDESV (reference sequence). There are 18 residues in the CDR3. As handled by the study authors: Amplification with reference gene primers provided the estimates of nucleated cell counts. Only in-frame clones appear in the TCRdb table, and some are missing; sequencing was by immunoSEQ multiplex PCR. The V and J calls and clone size were taken over from that table, and D and trimming were inferred from the DNA. Here the sample spans 170,000 or so clones, around nine tenths being singletons. This receptor was obtained from a man between 50 and 59 years old with acute or convalescent COVID-19. The sample consisted of peripheral blood. The chain employs TRBV11-1 and TRBJ2-2; D is uncertain. The CDR3 nucleotides read TGTGCCAGCAGCTTAGCGTCCGTTTCAGGATTTTATTCCGGGGAGCTGTTTTTT. Protein: CASSLASVSGFYSGELFF. The complete variable domain, with remaining parts taken from reference TRBV11-1 and TRBJ2-2, reads EAEVAQSPRYKITEKSQAVAFWCDPISGHATLYWYRQILGQGPELLVQFQDESVVDDSQLPKDRFSAERLKGVDSTLKIQPAELGDSAMYLCASSLASVSGFYSGELFFGEGSRLTVL.